These T cell receptor beta chains were read from a single sample in a study of CD8 T cells in Susac syndrome. TCRdb re-analysed the immunoSEQ multiplex PCR reads in MiXCR, keeping a single row per CDR3 protein. Here the sample spans some 120,000 distinct CDR3 sequences, 90% to 95% being singletons. Material: CD8+ T cells from PBMCs. Receptors originate from a human donor with multiple sclerosis. The CDR3 runs from the conserved cysteine through the conserved F or W. D genes are given only for firm matches. Clone size is stated in some rows and not others, as once, few, many or a class when expanded.

>TRBJ2-1|TRBV29-1|.|TRBD2
CSVGTSGGFHEQFF
TGCAGCGTAGGGACTAGCGGGGGCTTCCATGAGCAGTTCTTC
>TRBJ2-7|TRBV5-1|once|TRBD2
CASSEGLAGGSYEQYF
TGCGCCAGCTCCGAGGGCCTAGCGGGAGGGTCCTACGAGCAGTACTTC
>TRBJ2-3|TRBV6-2/TRBV6-3|few|.
CASSRQPYTDTQYF
TGTGCCAGCAGTCGACAACCATACACAGATACGCAGTATTTT
>TRBJ2-1|TRBV5-4|once|TRBD2
CASSIGLAGDHEQFF
TGTGCCAGCAGCATCGGACTAGCGGGAGATCATGAGCAGTTCTTC
>TRBJ2-1|TRBV12-3/TRBV12-4|.|.
CASSLGGLSAYNEQFF
TGTGCCAGCAGTTTGGGGGGACTGTCCGCCTACAATGAGCAGTTCTTC
>TRBJ2-5|TRBV13|.|.
CASSDPQVLGGETQYF
TGTGCCAGCAGCGACCCGCAGGTACTGGGCGGAGAGACCCAGTACTTC
>TRBJ2-7|TRBV27|.|TRBD1
CASSYRTGGYEQYF
TGTGCCAGCAGTTATAGGACAGGGGGGTACGAGCAGTACTTC
>TRBJ2-7|TRBV19|.|TRBD1
CASSSGTGSYEQYF
TGTGCCAGTAGTTCCGGGACAGGGTCCTACGAGCAGTACTTC
>TRBJ2-3|TRBV27|.|.
CASFWADTQYF
TGTGCCAGCTTCTGGGCAGATACGCAGTATTTT
>TRBJ2-5|TRBV24-1|.|.
CATSEGRGWETQYF
TGTGCCACCAGTGAGGGAAGAGGTTGGGAGACCCAGTACTTC
>TRBJ2-1|TRBV12-3/TRBV12-4|once|.
CASRNPGPNNEQFF
TGTGCCAGCAGGAATCCGGGACCAAACAATGAGCAGTTCTTC
>TRBJ2-7|TRBV12-3/TRBV12-4|.|.
CASSFGGQNSYEQYF
TGTGCCAGCAGTTTTGGAGGACAGAACTCCTACGAGCAGTACTTC
>TRBJ2-2|TRBV7-8|.|.
CASSATGTGELFF
TGTGCCAGCAGCGCTACAGGAACCGGGGAGCTGTTTTTT
>TRBJ1-2|TRBV30|.|.
CAWSVGRAGYTF
TGTGCCTGGAGTGTAGGACGGGCTGGCTACACCTTC
>TRBJ2-2|TRBV7-9|.|TRBD2
CASSLLAGGGTGELFF
TGTGCCAGCAGCTTACTAGCGGGAGGCGGCACCGGGGAGCTGTTTTTT
>TRBJ1-5|TRBV10-2|once|TRBD1
CASSKGGFRQPQHF
TGCGCCAGTAGTAAAGGGGGCTTTCGTCAGCCCCAGCATTTT
>TRBJ2-1|TRBV7-9|.|TRBD2
CASSPKLAGFYNEQFF
TGTGCCAGCAGCCCTAAACTAGCGGGGTTTTACAATGAGCAGTTCTTC
>TRBJ1-1|TRBV27|.|.
CASSARGAGTEAFF
TGTGCCAGCAGTGCGAGGGGGGCTGGAACTGAAGCTTTCTTT
>TRBJ2-1|TRBV15|.|.
CATSRDSYNEQFF
TGTGCCACCAGCAGAGACTCTTACAATGAGCAGTTCTTC
>TRBJ2-7|TRBV29-1|.|.
CSGRSGHSEQYF
TGCAGCGGTCGATCAGGGCATAGCGAGCAGTACTTC
>TRBJ2-1|TRBV11-3|.|.
CASSLAAGANEQFF
TGTGCCAGCAGCTTAGCAGCCGGGGCAAATGAGCAGTTCTTC
>TRBJ1-1|TRBV29-1|.|.
CSVGGAQNTEAFF
TGCAGCGTTGGTGGAGCCCAGAACACTGAAGCTTTCTTT
>TRBJ1-2|TRBV6-5|.|.
CASSSGGPNYGYTF
TGTGCCAGCAGCTCCGGGGGCCCTAACTATGGCTACACCTTC
>TRBJ2-7|TRBV19|.|.
CASSVGPSYEQYF
TGTGCCAGTAGTGTCGGGCCCAGCTACGAGCAGTACTTC
>TRBJ2-3|TRBV7-6|.|.
CASSLEPTGTDTQYF
TGTGCCAGCAGCTTAGAACCTACTGGCACAGATACGCAGTATTTT
>TRBJ1-1|TRBV3-1|.|.
CASSLLIDRNTEAFF
TGTGCCAGCAGCCTTCTCATCGACAGGAACACTGAAGCTTTCTTT
>TRBJ1-1|TRBV12-3/TRBV12-4|.|.
CASSLGEGEAFF
TGTGCCAGCAGTTTGGGGGAGGGTGAAGCTTTCTTT
>TRBJ2-1|TRBV19|.|TRBD1
CASSMSDRGLSEQFF
TGTGCCAGTAGTATGTCGGACAGGGGGCTCAGTGAGCAGTTCTTC
>TRBJ2-7|TRBV27|.|TRBD1
CASRFIGTGTDEQYF
TGTGCCAGCAGATTCATTGGGACAGGGACGGACGAGCAGTACTTC
>TRBJ2-1|TRBV6-5|.|TRBD2
CASSLGGRLNEQFF
TGTGCCAGCAGTTTGGGCGGGAGATTGAATGAGCAGTTCTTC
>TRBJ2-1|TRBV9|.|.
CASSVGAEQFF
TGTGCCAGCAGCGTAGGGGCTGAGCAGTTCTTC
>TRBJ1-2|TRBV12-3/TRBV12-4|.|TRBD1
CASSLGQGANYGYTF
TGTGCCAGCAGTTTAGGGCAGGGGGCCAACTATGGCTACACCTTC
>TRBJ2-7|TRBV29-1|.|TRBD2
CSVEASGSYEQYF
TGCAGCGTTGAAGCTAGCGGGTCCTACGAGCAGTACTTC
>TRBJ2-1|TRBV5-4|.|TRBD2
CASSFIAGEVFF
TGTGCCAGCAGCTTTATAGCGGGAGAGGTGTTCTTC
>TRBJ2-5|TRBV6-2/TRBV6-3|.|.
CASSLTGMIETQYF
TGTGCCAGCAGCCTTACAGGGATGATAGAGACCCAGTACTTC
>TRBJ2-2|TRBV9|.|TRBD2
CASSVRPSGSDTGELFF
TGTGCCAGCAGCGTAAGGCCTAGCGGGAGTGATACCGGGGAGCTGTTTTTT
>TRBJ2-7|TRBV5-4|.|.
CASSRGGSLSSYEQYF
TGTGCCAGCAGCCGTGGGGGCAGCCTTTCCTCCTACGAGCAGTACTTC
>TRBJ2-3|TRBV27|.|.
CASSGLLNTDTQYF
TGTGCCAGCAGCGGACTTTTAAACACAGATACGCAGTATTTT
>TRBJ2-1|TRBV19|.|.
CASSRSSYNEQFF
TGTGCCAGTAGTCGGAGCTCCTACAATGAGCAGTTCTTC
>TRBJ2-1|TRBV7-8|.|TRBD2
CASSLPMREQNEQFF
TGTGCCAGCAGCTTACCCATGCGGGAGCAGAATGAGCAGTTCTTC
>TRBJ1-1|TRBV15|.|.
CATSRAGDGTEAFF
TGTGCCACCAGCAGAGCGGGGGACGGCACTGAAGCTTTCTTT
>TRBJ2-1|TRBV27|.|.
CASSRTPKLNEQFF
TGTGCCAGCAGTCGTACCCCAAAGTTAAATGAGCAGTTCTTC
>TRBJ2-7|TRBV7-9|.|.
CASSLDGSYEQYF
TGTGCCAGCAGTTTGGACGGCTCCTACGAGCAGTACTTC
>TRBJ2-7|TRBV28|.|.
CASSLVGKGGEQYF
TGTGCCAGCAGTTTAGTCGGGAAGGGCGGCGAGCAGTACTTC
>TRBJ2-1|TRBV3-1|.|.
CASSQDDLSSYNEQFF
TGTGCCAGCAGCCAAGATGACTTAAGCTCCTACAATGAGCAGTTCTTC
>TRBJ1-1|TRBV19|.|.
CASSIGVGDLNTEAFF
TGTGCCAGTAGTATTGGGGTCGGGGACCTGAACACTGAAGCTTTCTTT
>TRBJ2-3|TRBV20-1|once|TRBD2
CSAPLLAGVADTQYF
TGCAGTGCCCCATTACTAGCGGGAGTAGCAGATACGCAGTATTTT
>TRBJ2-3|TRBV11-2|.|.
CASSLDPSTDTQYF
TGTGCCAGCAGCTTAGATCCTAGCACAGATACGCAGTATTTT
>TRBJ2-1|TRBV5-6|.|.
CASSLVGSSNEQFF
TGTGCCAGCAGCTTGGTTGGGTCCAGCAATGAGCAGTTCTTC
>TRBJ2-7|TRBV6-5|.|.
CASSPAAPSYEQYF
TGTGCCAGCAGCCCCGCGGCCCCCTCCTACGAGCAGTACTTC
>TRBJ2-7|TRBV13|.|.
CASSLTVGTLPYEQYF
TGTGCCAGCAGCTTGACGGTGGGGACTCTCCCCTACGAGCAGTACTTC